The clone carrying this TCR beta chain showed up many times. No antigen is known for it. CDR3 and TCR beta VDJ profiling relied on a genomic DNA template. TCRdb reprocessed the reads via MiXCR and lists one record per CDR3 protein. The sample lists roughly 500,000 distinct CDR3 sequences, less than 35% occurring once. Previously, flow cytometry had revealed CD8+CD57+ cell expansion in the patients chosen for sequencing. No therapy had been given to the patients at the time of blood sampling. This sample was taken from a study of CD8+CD57+ T cells in acquired aplastic anemia. Whole-study context: DNA recovered from sorted CD4+ and CD8+ cells had a mean of about 3 ug. Study-level points and caveats: No significant patient-versus-control difference appeared in CD8+ Simpson's diversity.

Trimming took 1 base from V and 5 from J; bases not matched to a gene: 8. The CDR3 extends over 16 amino acids. The germline V gene encodes CDR1 SNHLY and CDR2 FYNNEI. Sequenced sample: sorted CD4+, CD8+, or CD8+CD57+ T cells (not recorded which) from PBMCs. This sequence joins TRBV2 and TRBJ1-2; 9 bases line up with TRBD1. This receptor was obtained from a human donor with aplastic anemia. The CDR3 bases are TGTGCCAGCAGTGAAGGGCCGGGGACAGGGTTATATGGCTACACCTTC. It codes for CASSEGPGTGLYGYTF.